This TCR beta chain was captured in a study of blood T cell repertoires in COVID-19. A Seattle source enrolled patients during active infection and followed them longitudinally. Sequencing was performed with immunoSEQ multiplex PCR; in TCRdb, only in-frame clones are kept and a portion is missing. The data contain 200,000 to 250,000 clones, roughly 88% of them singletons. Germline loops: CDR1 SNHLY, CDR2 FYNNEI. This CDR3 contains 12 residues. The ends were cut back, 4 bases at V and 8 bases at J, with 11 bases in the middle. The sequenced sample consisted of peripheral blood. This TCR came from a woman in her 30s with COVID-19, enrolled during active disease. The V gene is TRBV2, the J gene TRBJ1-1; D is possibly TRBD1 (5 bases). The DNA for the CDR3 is TGTGCCAGCAGTGGCTGGGGGGAAGAAGCTTTCTTT. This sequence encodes CASSGWGEEAFF. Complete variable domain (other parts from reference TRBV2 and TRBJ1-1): EPEVTQTPSHQVTQMGQEVILRCVPISNHLYFYWYRQILGQKVEFLVSFYNNEISEKSEIFDDQFSVERPDGSNFTLKIRSTKLEDSAMYFCASSGWGEEAFFGQGTRLTVV.